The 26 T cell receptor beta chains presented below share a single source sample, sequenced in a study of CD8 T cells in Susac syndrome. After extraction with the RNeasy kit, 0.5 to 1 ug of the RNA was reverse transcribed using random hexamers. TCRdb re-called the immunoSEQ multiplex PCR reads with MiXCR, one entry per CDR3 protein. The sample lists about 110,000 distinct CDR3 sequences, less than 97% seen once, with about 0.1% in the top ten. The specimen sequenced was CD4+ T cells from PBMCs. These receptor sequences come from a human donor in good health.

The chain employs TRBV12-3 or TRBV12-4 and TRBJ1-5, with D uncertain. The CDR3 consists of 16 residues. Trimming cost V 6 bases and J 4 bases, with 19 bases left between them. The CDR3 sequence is CASSLDGRVGNQPQHF. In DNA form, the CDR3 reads TGTGCCAGCAGCTTGGACGGAAGGGTAGGTAATCAGCCCCAGCATTTT.

The CDR3 loop reads CASSQSLENTEAFF. As DNA, the CDR3 is TGTGCCAGCAGCCAATCACTTGAAAACACTGAAGCTTTCTTT. J is TRBJ1-1 and V is TRBV7-2; D is unclear. This CDR3 region has 14 residues. V was cut by 5 bases and J by 2 bases, with 12 bases left in between. CDR1 SGHTA and CDR2 FQGNSA come from the germline V gene.

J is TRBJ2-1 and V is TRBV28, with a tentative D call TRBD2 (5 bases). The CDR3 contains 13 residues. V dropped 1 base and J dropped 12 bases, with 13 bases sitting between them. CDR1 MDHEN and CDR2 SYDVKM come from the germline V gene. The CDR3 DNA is TGTGCCAGCAGTTTATCGGGGTCTGGAGGGCAGTTCTTC. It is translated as CASSLSGSGGQFF. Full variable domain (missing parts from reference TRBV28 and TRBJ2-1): DVKVTQSSRYLVKRTGEKVFLECVQDMDHENMFWYRQDPGLGLRLIYFSYDVKMKEKGDIPEGYSVSREKKERFSLILESASTNQTSMYLCASSLSGSGGQFFGPGTRLTVL.

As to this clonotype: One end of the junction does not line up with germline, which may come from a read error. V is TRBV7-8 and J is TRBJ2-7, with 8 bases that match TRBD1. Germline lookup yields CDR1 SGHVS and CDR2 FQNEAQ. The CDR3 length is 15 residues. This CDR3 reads CASSRAGTGIRALNF. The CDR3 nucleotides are TGTGCCAGCAGCCGTGCCGGGACAGGAATACGAGCATTGAACTTC. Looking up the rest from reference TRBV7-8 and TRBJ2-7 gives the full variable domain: GAGVSQSPRYKVAKRGQDVALRCDPISGHVSLFWYQQALGQGPEFLTYFQNEAQLDKSGLPSDRFFAERPEGSVSTLKIQRTQQEDSAVYLCASSRAGTGIRALNFGPGTRLTVT.

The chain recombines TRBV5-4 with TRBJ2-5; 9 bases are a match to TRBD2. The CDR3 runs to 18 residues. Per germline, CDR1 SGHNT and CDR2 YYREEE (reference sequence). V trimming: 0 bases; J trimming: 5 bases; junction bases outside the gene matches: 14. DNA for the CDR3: TGTGCCAGCAGCTTGGAGGCTAGCGGGGACCCAGGGAGGGAGACCCAGTACTTC. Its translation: CASSLEASGDPGRETQYF.

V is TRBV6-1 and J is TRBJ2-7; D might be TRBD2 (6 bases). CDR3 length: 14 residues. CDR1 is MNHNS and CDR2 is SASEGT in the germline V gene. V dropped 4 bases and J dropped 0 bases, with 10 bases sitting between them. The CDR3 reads CASSAGLSSYEQYF. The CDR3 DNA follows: TGTGCCAGCAGTGCGGGACTGAGCTCCTACGAGCAGTACTTC.

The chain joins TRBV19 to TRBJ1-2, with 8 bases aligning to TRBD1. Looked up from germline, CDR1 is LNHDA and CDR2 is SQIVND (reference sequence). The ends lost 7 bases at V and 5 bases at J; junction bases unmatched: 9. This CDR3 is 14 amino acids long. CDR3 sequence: CASNPAGTGYGYTF. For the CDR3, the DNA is TGTGCCAGTAACCCCGCCGGGACAGGATATGGCTACACCTTC. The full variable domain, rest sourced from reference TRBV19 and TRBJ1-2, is DGGITQSPKYLFRKEGQNVTLSCEQNLNHDAMYWYRQDPGQGLRLIYYSQIVNDFQKGDIAEGYSVSREKKESFPLTVTSAQKNPTAFYLCASNPAGTGYGYTFGSGTRLTVV.

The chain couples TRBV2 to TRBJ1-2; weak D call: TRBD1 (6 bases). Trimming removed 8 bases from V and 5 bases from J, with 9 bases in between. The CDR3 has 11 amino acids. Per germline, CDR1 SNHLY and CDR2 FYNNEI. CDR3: CASRQEYGYTF. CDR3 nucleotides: TGTGCCAGCCGACAGGAGTATGGCTACACCTTC.

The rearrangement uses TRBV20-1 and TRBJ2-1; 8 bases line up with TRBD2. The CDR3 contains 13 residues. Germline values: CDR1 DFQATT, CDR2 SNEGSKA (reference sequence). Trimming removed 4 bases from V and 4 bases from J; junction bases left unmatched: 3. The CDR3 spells CSATGLVYNEQFF. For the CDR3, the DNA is TGCAGTGCTACGGGACTAGTTTACAATGAGCAGTTCTTC.

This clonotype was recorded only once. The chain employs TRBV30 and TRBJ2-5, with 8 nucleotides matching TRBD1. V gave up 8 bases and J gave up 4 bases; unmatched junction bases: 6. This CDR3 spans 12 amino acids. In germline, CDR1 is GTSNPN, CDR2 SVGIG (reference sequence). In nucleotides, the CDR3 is TGTGCCGGTGACAGGGGTTCAGAGACCCAGTACTTC. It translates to CAGDRGSETQYF.

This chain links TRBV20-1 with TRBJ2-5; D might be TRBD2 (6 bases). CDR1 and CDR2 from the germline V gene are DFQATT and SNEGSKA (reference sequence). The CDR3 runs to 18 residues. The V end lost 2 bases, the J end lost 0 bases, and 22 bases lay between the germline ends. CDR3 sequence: CSARRESPGLMYQETQYF. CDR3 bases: TGCAGTGCTAGAAGAGAGTCCCCGGGACTGATGTACCAAGAGACCCAGTACTTC.

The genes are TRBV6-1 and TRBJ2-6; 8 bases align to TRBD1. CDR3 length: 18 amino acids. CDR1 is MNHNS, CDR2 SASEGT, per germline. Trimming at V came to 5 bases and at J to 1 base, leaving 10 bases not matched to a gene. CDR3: CASSLSGGALSGANVLTF. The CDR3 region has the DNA TGTGCCAGCAGTCTGTCAGGGGGCGCATTATCTGGGGCCAACGTCCTGACTTTC.

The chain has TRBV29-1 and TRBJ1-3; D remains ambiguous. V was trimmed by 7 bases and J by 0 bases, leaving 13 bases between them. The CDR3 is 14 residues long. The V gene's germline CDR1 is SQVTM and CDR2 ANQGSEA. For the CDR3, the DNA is TGCAGCGCCTTTGACCGGGCCTCTGGAAACACCATATATTTT. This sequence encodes CSAFDRASGNTIYF.

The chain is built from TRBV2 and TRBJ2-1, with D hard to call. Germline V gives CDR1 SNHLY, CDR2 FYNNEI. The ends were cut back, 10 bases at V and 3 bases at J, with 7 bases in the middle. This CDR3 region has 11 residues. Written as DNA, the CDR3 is TGTGCCACAGCAATCTACAATGAGCAGTTCTTC. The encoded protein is CATAIYNEQFF.

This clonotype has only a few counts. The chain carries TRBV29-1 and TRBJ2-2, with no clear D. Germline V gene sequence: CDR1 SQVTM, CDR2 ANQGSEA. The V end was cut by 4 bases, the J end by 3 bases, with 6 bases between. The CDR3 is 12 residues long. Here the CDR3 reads CSVGLYTGELFF. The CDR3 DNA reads TGCAGCGTTGGCCTCTACACCGGGGAGCTGTTTTTT.

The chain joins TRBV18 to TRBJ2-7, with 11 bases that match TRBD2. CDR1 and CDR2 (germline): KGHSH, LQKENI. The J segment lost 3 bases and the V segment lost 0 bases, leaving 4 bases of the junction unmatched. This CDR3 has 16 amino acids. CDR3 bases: TGTGCCAGCTCACCACCTCTAGCGGGGGGTAACTACGAGCAGTACTTC. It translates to CASSPPLAGGNYEQYF.

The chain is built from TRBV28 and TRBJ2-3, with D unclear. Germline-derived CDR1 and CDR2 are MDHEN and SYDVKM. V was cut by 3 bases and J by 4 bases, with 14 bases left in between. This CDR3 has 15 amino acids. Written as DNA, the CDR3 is TGTGCCAGCAGTTTTGGGGTGGAAGGCGCAGATACGCAGTATTTT. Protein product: CASSFGVEGADTQYF.

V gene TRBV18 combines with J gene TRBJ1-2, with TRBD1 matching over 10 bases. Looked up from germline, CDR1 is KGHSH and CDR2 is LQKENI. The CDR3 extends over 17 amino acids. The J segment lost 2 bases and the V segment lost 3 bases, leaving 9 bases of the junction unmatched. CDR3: CASSPDRQGALNYGYTF. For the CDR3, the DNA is TGTGCCAGCTCACCTGACCGACAGGGGGCCCTCAACTATGGCTACACCTTC.

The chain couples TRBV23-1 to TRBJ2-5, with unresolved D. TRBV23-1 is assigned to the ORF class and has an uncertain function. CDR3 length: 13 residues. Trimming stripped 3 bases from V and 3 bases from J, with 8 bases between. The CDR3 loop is CASSHNDKETQYF. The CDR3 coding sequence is TGCGCCAGCAGTCATAATGACAAAGAGACCCAGTACTTC.

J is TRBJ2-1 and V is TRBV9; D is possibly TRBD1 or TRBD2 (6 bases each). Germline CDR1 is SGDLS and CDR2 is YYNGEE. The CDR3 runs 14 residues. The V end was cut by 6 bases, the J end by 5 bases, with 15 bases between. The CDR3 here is CASNWGALDNEQFF. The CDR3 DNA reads TGTGCCAGCAACTGGGGGGCCCTCGACAATGAGCAGTTCTTC.

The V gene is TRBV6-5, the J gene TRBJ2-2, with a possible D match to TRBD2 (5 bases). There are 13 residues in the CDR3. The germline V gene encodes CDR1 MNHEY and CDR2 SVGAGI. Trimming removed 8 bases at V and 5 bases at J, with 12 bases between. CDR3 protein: CASQKAATGELFF. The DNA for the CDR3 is TGTGCCAGCCAGAAAGCGGCGACCGGGGAGCTGTTTTTT.

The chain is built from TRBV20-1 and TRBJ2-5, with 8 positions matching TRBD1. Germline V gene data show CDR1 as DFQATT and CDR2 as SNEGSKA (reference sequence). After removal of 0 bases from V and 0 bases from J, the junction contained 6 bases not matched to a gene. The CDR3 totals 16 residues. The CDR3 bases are TGCAGTGCTAGAGATCTATGGGGACAGGACCAAGAGACCCAGTACTTC. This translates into CSARDLWGQDQETQYF.

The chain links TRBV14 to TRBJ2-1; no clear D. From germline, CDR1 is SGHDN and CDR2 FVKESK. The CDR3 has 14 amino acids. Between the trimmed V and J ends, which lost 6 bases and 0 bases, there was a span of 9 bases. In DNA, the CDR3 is TGTGCCAGCAGTGGCTGGGGCTCCTACAATGAGCAGTTCTTC. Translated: CASSGWGSYNEQFF.

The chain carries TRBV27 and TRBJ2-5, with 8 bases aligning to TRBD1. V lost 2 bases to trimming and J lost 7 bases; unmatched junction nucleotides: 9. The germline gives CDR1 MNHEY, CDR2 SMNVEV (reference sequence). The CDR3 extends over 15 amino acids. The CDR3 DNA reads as TGTGCCAGCAGTTTACAGGGGGCCTCTCTGGGGACCCAGTACTTC. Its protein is CASSLQGASLGTQYF.

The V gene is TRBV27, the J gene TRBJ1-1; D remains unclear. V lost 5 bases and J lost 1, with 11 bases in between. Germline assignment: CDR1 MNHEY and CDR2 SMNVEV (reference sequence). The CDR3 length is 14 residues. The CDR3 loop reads CASSLEGRNTEAFF. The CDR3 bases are TGTGCCAGCAGTCTTGAGGGAAGGAACACTGAAGCTTTCTTT.

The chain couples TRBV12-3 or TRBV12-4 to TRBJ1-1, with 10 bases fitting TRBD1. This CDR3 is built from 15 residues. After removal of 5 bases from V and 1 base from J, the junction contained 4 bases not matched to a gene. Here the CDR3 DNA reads TGTGCCAGCAGTGCCCGGACAGGGGGGAACACTGAAGCTTTCTTT. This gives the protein CASSARTGGNTEAFF.